This T cell receptor beta chain was sequenced for a study of cytomegalovirus exposure and HLA in healthy donors. This clone has only a few counts. Other DNA sequences within the sample encode an identical CDR3. The study ran its PCR with 60 Vbeta and 13 Jbeta primers. The table came from immunoSEQ multiplex PCR; TCRdb's copy has only in-frame clones and leaves some out. The sample contains under 150,000 clones, 65% to 90% of which appear only once. Germline V gives CDR1 GTSNPN, CDR2 SVGIG (reference sequence). The CDR3 covers 13 residues. The V end lost 0 bases, the J end lost 1 base, and 6 bases lay between the germline ends.

This TCR was recovered from a man aged 18 to 30 in good health and CMV-seronegative. The material sequenced was PBMCs. V is TRBV30 and J is TRBJ1-1; D is unresolved. CDR3 amino acids: CAWSVRGNTEAFF. The CDR3 nucleotides read TGTGCCTGGAGTGTAAGAGGGAACACTGAAGCTTTCTTT. The full variable domain, rest sourced from reference TRBV30 and TRBJ1-1, is SQTIHQWPATLVQPVGSPLSLECTVEGTSNPNLYWYRQAAGRGLQLLFYSVGIGQISSEVPQNLSASRPQDRQFILSSKKLLLSDSGFYLCAWSVRGNTEAFFGQGTRLTVV.